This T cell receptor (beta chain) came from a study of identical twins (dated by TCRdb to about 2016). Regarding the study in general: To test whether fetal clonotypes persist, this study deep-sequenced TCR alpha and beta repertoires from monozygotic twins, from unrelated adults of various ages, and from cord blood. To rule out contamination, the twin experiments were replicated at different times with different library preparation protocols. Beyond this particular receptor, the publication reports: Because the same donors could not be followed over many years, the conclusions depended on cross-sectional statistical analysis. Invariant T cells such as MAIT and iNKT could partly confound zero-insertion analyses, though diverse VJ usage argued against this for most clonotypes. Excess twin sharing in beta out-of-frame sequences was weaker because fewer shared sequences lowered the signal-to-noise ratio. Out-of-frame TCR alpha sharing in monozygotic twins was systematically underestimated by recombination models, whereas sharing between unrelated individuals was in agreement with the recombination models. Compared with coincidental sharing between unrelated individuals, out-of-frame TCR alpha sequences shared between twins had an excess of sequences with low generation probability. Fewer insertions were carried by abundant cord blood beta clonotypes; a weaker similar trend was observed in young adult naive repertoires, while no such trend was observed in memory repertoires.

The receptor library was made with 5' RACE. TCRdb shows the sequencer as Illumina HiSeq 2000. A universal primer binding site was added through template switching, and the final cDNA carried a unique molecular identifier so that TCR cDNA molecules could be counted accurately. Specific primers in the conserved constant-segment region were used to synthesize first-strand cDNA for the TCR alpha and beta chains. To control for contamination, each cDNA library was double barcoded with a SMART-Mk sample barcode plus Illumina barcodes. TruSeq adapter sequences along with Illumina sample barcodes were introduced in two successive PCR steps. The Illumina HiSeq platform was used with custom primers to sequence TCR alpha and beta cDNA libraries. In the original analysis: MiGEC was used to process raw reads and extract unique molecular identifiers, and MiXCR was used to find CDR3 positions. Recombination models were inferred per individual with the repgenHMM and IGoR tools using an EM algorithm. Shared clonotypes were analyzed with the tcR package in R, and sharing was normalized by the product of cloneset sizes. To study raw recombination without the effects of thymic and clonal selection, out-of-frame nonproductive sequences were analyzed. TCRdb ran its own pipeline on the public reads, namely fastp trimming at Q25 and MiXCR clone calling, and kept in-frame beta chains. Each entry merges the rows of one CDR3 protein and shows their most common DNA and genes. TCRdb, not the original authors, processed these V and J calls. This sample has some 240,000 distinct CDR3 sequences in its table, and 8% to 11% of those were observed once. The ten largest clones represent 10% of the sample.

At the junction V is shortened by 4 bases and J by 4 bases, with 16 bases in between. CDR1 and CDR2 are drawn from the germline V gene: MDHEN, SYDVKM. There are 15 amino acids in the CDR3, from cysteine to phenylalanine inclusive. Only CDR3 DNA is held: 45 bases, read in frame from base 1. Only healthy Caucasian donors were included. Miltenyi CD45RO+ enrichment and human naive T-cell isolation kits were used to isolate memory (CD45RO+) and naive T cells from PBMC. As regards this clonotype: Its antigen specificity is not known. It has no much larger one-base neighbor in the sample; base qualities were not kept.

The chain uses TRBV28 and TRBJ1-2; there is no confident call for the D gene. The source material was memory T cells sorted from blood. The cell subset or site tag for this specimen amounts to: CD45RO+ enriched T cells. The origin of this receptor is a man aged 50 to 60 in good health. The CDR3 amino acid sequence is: CASSSGLQAGYGYTF. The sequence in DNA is TGTGCCAGCAGTTCTGGACTTCAAGCGGGCTATGGCTACACCTTC.